Shown below are 5 T cell receptor beta chains from a single sample sequenced in a study of blood T cells in healthy people across ages. Combining a sample-barcoded 5' primer with a J-beta primer mix, a second PCR ran for 7 to 11 cycles. One entry per CDR3 protein, called by TCRdb with MiXCR from the 5' RACE reads. The sample has roughly 2 million distinct CDR3 sequences, just under 50% seen once. Sequencing was done on a sample of blood. The receptors originated from a woman aged 40 to 50 in good health.

The chain recombines TRBV20-1 with TRBJ2-3, with D possibly TRBD2 on 5 matching bases. From germline, CDR1 is DFQATT and CDR2 SNEGSKA (reference sequence). V lost 7 bases and J lost 2, with 10 bases in between. The CDR3 length is 12 residues. The CDR3 coding sequence is TGCAGTGGTTGCCTAGCCACAGATACGCAGTATTTT. Translating it yields CSGCLATDTQYF.

J is TRBJ2-4 and V is TRBV7-2; unclear D gene. The J call may be mistaken, given a closer DNA end match to TRBJ2-7. Germline V lookup: CDR1 SGHTA, CDR2 FQGNSA. CDR3 length equals 13 residues. This CDR3 reads CASSSSKSYEQYF. In DNA, the CDR3 is TGTGCCAGCAGCTCGTCTAAATCCTACGAGCAGTACTTC.

The chain employs TRBV2 and TRBJ2-5; possibly TRBD2 for D (6 bases). The J call is doubtful: the DNA matches TRBJ2-4 better. The CDR3 runs 14 residues. Germline CDR1 SNHLY, CDR2 FYNNEI. The CDR3 DNA reads as TGTGCCAGCAGTGTGAGGCAGGGAGGTGGCATTCAGTACTTC. Protein sequence: CASSVRQGGGIQYF.

This rearrangement joins TRBV5-6 to TRBJ1-2; no reliable D call. V lost 1 base, J lost 8 bases, and 9 bases lay in between. The CDR3 consists of 12 residues. Germline loops: CDR1 SGHDT, CDR2 YYEEEE. The CDR3 reads CASSLPATGYTF. The CDR3 DNA reads TGTGCCAGCAGCTTGCCAGCCACCGGCTACACCTTC.

CDR3 sequence: CASSPYIPEMNTEAFF. The CDR3 DNA reads TGTGCCAGCTCACCTTACATACCAGAGATGAACACTGAAGCTTTCTTT. V gene TRBV18 combines with J gene TRBJ1-1; D is ambiguous. The CDR3 extends over 16 amino acids. Germline V gene lookup returns CDR1 KGHSH and CDR2 LQKENI. Trimming pared 3 bases from V and 0 bases from J, leaving 14 bases between.